This record concerns one TCR beta chain sequence. What it binds is unknown. The CDR3 has 12 residues. Trimming pared 5 bases from V and 2 bases from J, leaving 5 bases between. Germline V gene sequence: CDR1 MGHRA, CDR2 YSYEKL. TCRdb reprocessed the 5' RACE reads via MiXCR and lists one record per CDR3 protein. The sample comprises about 350,000 distinct CDR3 sequences, approximately 13% of which are singletons, and about 24% rests with the top ten. This specimen belongs to a study of T-cell memory formation after mild COVID-19. Study observations and caveats: Contracting clones localized mainly to CM and EM when CD4+ and mainly to EMRA when CD8+.

The specimen sequenced was PBMCs or a T cell subset sorted from them (not recorded which). This sequence joins TRBV4-1 and TRBJ2-3, with D uncertain. This sequence was found in a man aged 18 to 30 who had mild COVID-19 (a few samples of this study predate the infection). Cell type and time point are not known. This CDR3 reads CASSSFTDTQYF. The CDR3 DNA follows: TGCGCCAGCAGCAGCTTCACAGATACGCAGTATTTT.